This T cell receptor beta chain derives from a study of T cell responses to AZD1222 COVID-19 vaccine. Produced via immunoSEQ multiplex PCR; TCRdb's table is partial and in-frame only. The sample holds 150,000 to 200,000 clones, around 93% seen once. The sample was peripheral blood, taken on day 0 of AZD1222 vaccination. This clonotype was sampled from an adult in good health.

In DNA, the CDR3 is TGCAGCGTTGAAGTGGGCCTATTGAATGGCTACACCTTC. It codes for CSVEVGLLNGYTF. The chain links TRBV29-1 to TRBJ1-2; no reliable D call. Deletions cut 1 base from V and 6 bases from J, with 12 bases between. CDR3 size: 13 residues. CDR1 and CDR2 from the germline V gene are SQVTM and ANQGSEA.